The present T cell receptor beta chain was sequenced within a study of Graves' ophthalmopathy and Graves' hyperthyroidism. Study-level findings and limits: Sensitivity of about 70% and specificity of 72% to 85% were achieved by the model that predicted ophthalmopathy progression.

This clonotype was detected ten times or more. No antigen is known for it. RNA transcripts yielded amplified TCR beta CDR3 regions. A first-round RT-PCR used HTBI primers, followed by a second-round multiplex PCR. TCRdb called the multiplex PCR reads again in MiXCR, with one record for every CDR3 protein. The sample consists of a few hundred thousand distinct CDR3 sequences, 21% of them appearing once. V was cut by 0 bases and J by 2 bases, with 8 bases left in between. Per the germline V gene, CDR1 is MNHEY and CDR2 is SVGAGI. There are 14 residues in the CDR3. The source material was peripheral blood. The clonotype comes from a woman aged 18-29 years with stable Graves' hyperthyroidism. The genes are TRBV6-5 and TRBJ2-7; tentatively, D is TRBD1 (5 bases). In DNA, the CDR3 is TGTGCCAGCAGTTACTCGATCAGGGCCTACGAGCAGTACTTC. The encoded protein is CASSYSIRAYEQYF.